The source of this T cell receptor (beta chain) is a study of CD8 T cells in ankylosing spondylitis (dated by TCRdb to 2016 to 2017). For context, the study as a whole: To find TCR variants linked to disease, the study profiled T cell receptor beta repertoires in ankylosing spondylitis patients and healthy donors. The full study cohort comprised about 25 ankylosing spondylitis patients and roughly 110 healthy donors. Peripheral blood was sampled, and synovial fluid was additionally collected from ankylosing spondylitis patients.

This clonotype has only a few counts. Its antigen is currently not known. There are no base qualities to consult, and no much larger clone falls within one base. Between the V and J ends, shortened by 6 bases and 5 bases respectively, the junction contains 10 bases. The cysteine opens and the phenylalanine closes a CDR3 of 12 amino acids. Just the 36-base CDR3 DNA is kept, in frame starting at base 1. CDR1 and CDR2 (SNHLY, FYNNEI) derive from the germline V gene. Paper-wide results and their limitations: Some motif variants had previously been reported in the synovial fluid and blood of reactive arthritis patients, which suggests shared mechanisms of disease initiation. According to the report, matched synovial fluid samples from ankylosing spondylitis patients were significantly enriched for the disease-linked clones. Blood from ankylosing spondylitis patients appeared to be characterized by a TCR beta motif made up of seven or eight highly homologous amino acid variants. The disease-linked clones had a CD8+ phenotype and were found at relatively low frequencies in peripheral blood.

Sequencing was carried out with an Illumina HiSeq 2500. Quantitative 5'-RACE with molecular barcodes was the method used to prepare the TCR beta libraries. Concerning the study's data processing: A new computational method based on a probabilistic model of VDJ rearrangement was used to identify disease-linked TCR variants. TCRdb reran the public reads through fastp at Q25 and MiXCR, keeping productive beta chains. Entries that share a CDR3 protein sequence are merged under the most common genes and DNA. TCRdb, not the authors, supplied the V and J calls. The sample has roughly 350,000 distinct CDR3 sequences on record, less than 9.5% of them singletons. Roughly 15% of the sample is in the top ten clones.

Material: blood, either unsorted or a sorted T cell fraction (not recorded which). This TCR derives from a male donor with ankylosing spondylitis. The rearrangement joined TRBV2 to TRBJ2-5; there is no confident call for the D gene. The bases read TGTGCCAGCAGGATGGGCGCGGAGACCCAGTACTTC. Translated, this is CASRMGAETQYF.